Each of the 29 T cell receptor beta chains below was sequenced from the same sample in a study of cytomegalovirus exposure and HLA in healthy donors. In the PCR, 60 Vbeta and 13 Jbeta primers were used. TCRdb's table, derived via immunoSEQ multiplex PCR, lists solely in-frame clones and lacks some. Its table records 100,000 to 150,000 clones. Sequencing was carried out using PBMCs. These receptors were collected from a man aged 18 to 35 in good health and CMV-seronegative.

J is TRBJ1-2 and V is TRBV5-1; D gene uncertain. The CDR3 contains 12 residues. Germline V gene lookup returns CDR1 SGHRS and CDR2 YFSETQ. V was cut by 3 bases and J by 2 bases, with 5 bases left in between. CDR3 nucleotide sequence: TGCGCCAGCAGCTACAAGAACTATGGCTACACCTTC. Protein sequence: CASSYKNYGYTF.

The chain joins TRBV7-2 to TRBJ2-5; 7 bases are shared with TRBD2. Trimming took 5 bases from V and 6 from J; bases not matched to a gene: 15. Germline V gene sequence: CDR1 SGHTA, CDR2 FQGNSA. The CDR3 runs 16 residues. The CDR3 sequence is CASSNDAVAGIKTQYF. CDR3 bases: TGTGCCAGCAGCAATGATGCAGTAGCGGGTATAAAGACCCAGTACTTC. The whole variable domain, filled in from reference TRBV7-2 and TRBJ2-5, reads GAGVSQSPSNKVTEKGKDVELRCDPISGHTALYWYRQSLGQGLEFLIYFQGNSAPDKSGLPSDRFSAERTGGSVSTLTIQRTQQEDSAVYLCASSNDAVAGIKTQYFGPGTRLLVL.

V usage is TRBV14 and J usage is TRBJ1-1; no clear D gene. The CDR3 sequence is 15 residues long. The V end lost 1 base, the J end lost 5 bases, and 14 bases lay between the germline ends. Germline CDR1 and CDR2: SGHDN and FVKESK. CDR3 in DNA: TGTGCCAGCAGCCAAGTTTTAGGGAGGTGGACTGAAGCTTTCTTT. Protein sequence: CASSQVLGRWTEAFF.

The rearrangement links TRBV5-1 to TRBJ2-2; 10 bases are a match to TRBD2. CDR3 length: 17 amino acids. V trimming: 2 bases; J trimming: 4 bases; junction bases outside the gene matches: 8. Germline lookup yields CDR1 SGHRS and CDR2 YFSETQ. The CDR3 sequence is CASSLRPGLATTGELFF. DNA of the CDR3: TGCGCCAGCAGCTTAAGACCGGGACTAGCGACCACCGGGGAGCTGTTTTTT.

V gene TRBV27 combines with J gene TRBJ1-5, with TRBD1 as a possible D gene (6 bases). Germline CDR1 is MNHEY and CDR2 is SMNVEV (reference sequence). The CDR3 runs 14 residues. Trimming removed 5 bases from V and 4 bases from J, with 12 bases in between. CDR3 amino acids: CASSTGGWNQPQHF. The CDR3 region has the DNA TGTGCCAGCAGTACGGGGGGCTGGAATCAGCCCCAGCATTTT.

V and J are TRBV15 and TRBJ2-2, with D possibly matching TRBD1 (5 bases). With 6 bases removed from V and 3 bases from J, the gap between germline ends came to 11 bases. CDR1 LNHNV and CDR2 YYDKDF come from the germline V gene (reference sequence). This CDR3 has 14 residues. CDR3 DNA: TGTGCCACCAGGACGGACACCGACACCGGGGAGCTGTTTTTT. Residues: CATRTDTDTGELFF.

The V and J genes are TRBV15 and TRBJ1-2, with D possibly matching TRBD1 (6 bases). Trimming took 2 bases from V and 5 from J, leaving 12 bases between them. Germline loops: CDR1 LNHNV, CDR2 YYDKDF (reference sequence). This CDR3 is built from 14 residues. CDR3 DNA sequence: TGTGCCACCAGCAGAACTCCTGGGACATATGGCTACACCTTC. This translates into CATSRTPGTYGYTF.

V and J are TRBV5-6 and TRBJ1-5; TRBD1 matches 9 bases. After removal of 3 bases from V and 5 bases from J, the junction contained 9 bases not matched to a gene. There are 16 residues in the CDR3. CDR1 is SGHDT and CDR2 is YYEEEE in the germline V gene. CDR3 DNA: TGTGCCAGCAGCTCGGACAGGGGCCTCGTGGATCAGCCCCAGCATTTT. This sequence encodes CASSSDRGLVDQPQHF.

This sequence joins TRBV9 and TRBJ2-6, with TRBD1 matching over 12 bases. From germline, CDR1 is SGDLS and CDR2 YYNGEE. V was clipped by 4 bases and J by 0 bases; unmatched bases: 5. The CDR3 consists of 18 residues. The CDR3 loop reads CASSPGQGAFSGANVLTF. CDR3 DNA: TGTGCCAGCAGCCCGGGACAGGGGGCATTCTCTGGGGCCAACGTCCTGACTTTC.

The chain carries TRBV6-1 and TRBJ2-5; tentative D call: TRBD2 (5 bases). The CDR3 is made up of 13 amino acids. In germline, CDR1 is MNHNS, CDR2 SASEGT. Trimming took off 9 bases at V and 3 bases at J, with 14 bases between the two ends. As DNA, the CDR3 is TGTGCCAGTAATGGTCCAGCGGAAGAGACCCAGTACTTC. Translation gives CASNGPAEETQYF.

The chain recombines TRBV29-1 with TRBJ2-3; 9 nucleotides agree with TRBD1. Germline CDR1 SQVTM, CDR2 ANQGSEA. Trimming at V came to 0 bases and at J to 6 bases, leaving 16 bases not matched to a gene. The CDR3 runs 18 residues. The CDR3 loop reads CSVEEIKSGTGKRDTQYF. In DNA, the CDR3 is TGCAGCGTTGAAGAGATCAAGTCGGGGACAGGGAAGAGGGATACGCAGTATTTT.

The chain is built from TRBV4-2 and TRBJ2-2, with a weak D call TRBD1 (6 bases). The germline V gene has CDR1 LGHNA and CDR2 YNFKEQ. Trimming took 3 bases from V and 6 from J, leaving 23 bases between them. The CDR3 spans 18 residues. CDR3 sequence reads: CASSQARHRDLKAGELFF. CDR3 sequence (DNA): TGTGCCAGCAGCCAGGCCCGTCACAGGGACCTGAAAGCCGGGGAGCTGTTTTTT.

This CDR3 is CASSESRRSSGNTIYF. The CDR3 nucleotides read TGCGCCAGCAGTGAGTCCCGACGGAGCTCTGGAAACACCATATATTTT. This chain uses TRBV10-1 with TRBJ1-3; D unclear. There are 16 residues in the CDR3. CDR1 is WNHNN and CDR2 is SYGVQD in the germline V gene (reference sequence). The V gene lost 0 bases and the J gene lost 0 bases, with 9 bases spanning the gap.

V gene TRBV19 combines with J gene TRBJ2-2; TRBD2 matches at 7 bases. V lost 9 bases, J lost 4 bases, and 8 bases stayed unmatched. There are 14 residues in the CDR3. CDR1 is LNHDA and CDR2 is SQIVND in the germline V gene (reference sequence). This CDR3 is CASSLGEGTGELFF. The DNA for the CDR3 is TGTGCCAGCTCTTTAGGGGAGGGCACCGGGGAGCTGTTTTTT.

The chain combines TRBV5-1 with TRBJ2-5; D possibly corresponds to TRBD2 (5 bases). Germline V gene data show CDR1 as SGHRS and CDR2 as YFSETQ. Trimming pared 0 bases from V and 3 bases from J, leaving 12 bases between. The CDR3 consists of 15 residues. The CDR3 DNA reads as TGCGCCAGCAGCTTGGGTTCCAGCGGAGAAGAGACCCAGTACTTC. Residues: CASSLGSSGEETQYF.

The V call is TRBV6-5, the J call TRBJ2-3; D gene uncertain. The V end lost 2 bases, the J end lost 1 base, and 7 bases lay between the germline ends. The length of the CDR3 is 14 residues. Germline V gives CDR1 MNHEY, CDR2 SVGAGI. The CDR3 sequence is CASSYAQRTDTQYF. CDR3 DNA: TGTGCCAGCAGTTACGCACAGCGCACAGATACGCAGTATTTT.

The chain is built from TRBV7-9 and TRBJ2-7; 8 nucleotides agree with TRBD2. Per the germline V gene, CDR1 is SEHNR and CDR2 is FQNEAQ (reference sequence). V was clipped by 4 bases and J by 4 bases; unmatched bases: 12. The CDR3 loop spans 16 amino acids. The CDR3 bases are TGTGCCAGCAGCTCTTCGCCCAAGACTAGCGATTACGAGCAGTACTTC. This translates into CASSSSPKTSDYEQYF.

The chain couples TRBV6-5 to TRBJ2-1; no firm D call. The germline CDR1 and CDR2 sequences are MNHEY and SVGAGI. The length of the CDR3 is 15 residues. V gave up 0 bases and J gave up 2 bases, with 8 bases separating them. Here the CDR3 reads CASSYSRVTYNEQFF. CDR3 nucleotide sequence: TGTGCCAGCAGTTACTCCCGGGTAACCTACAATGAGCAGTTCTTC.

The chain carries TRBV15 and TRBJ1-2, with 7 bases identical to TRBD1. CDR3 length equals 15 residues. The V gene end was trimmed by 3 bases and the J gene end by 4 bases; junction bases not matched to a gene: 8. The germline CDR1 and CDR2 sequences are LNHNV and YYDKDF (reference sequence). CDR3 nucleotides: TGTGCCACCAGCAGCCTGGACAGGATGAGCTATGGCTACACCTTC. This codes for CATSSLDRMSYGYTF.

Frequency places this clone as medium-sized. Other DNA sequences of this sample code for an identical CDR3. The chain employs TRBV6-1 and TRBJ1-5, with TRBD1 matching 7 bases. Germline V lookup: CDR1 MNHNS, CDR2 SASEGT. Unmatched junction bases numbered 7, after V lost 1 base and J lost 7 bases. This CDR3 comprises 15 residues. CDR3 amino acids: CASSEGGQGGQPQHF. DNA of the CDR3: TGTGCCAGCAGTGAAGGTGGGCAGGGGGGACAGCCCCAGCATTTT.

Note on this clone: Germline is not matched at one junction end, which may reflect a read error. This rearrangement joins TRBV4-2 to TRBJ2-2; D may be TRBD2 (6 bases). This CDR3 spans 18 amino acids. The germline V gene encodes CDR1 LGHNA and CDR2 YNFKEQ. The CDR3 DNA follows: TGTGCCAGCAACCAAATTCCCGGACCTAGCGTTCGGTCCGGGGAGCTGTTTTTT. Protein: CASNQIPGPSVRSGELFF.

The gene calls are TRBV5-1 and TRBJ2-1, with TRBD2 matching 16 bases. The trim removed 2 bases at V and 10 bases at J, leaving 9 bases unmatched. This CDR3 comprises 17 residues. Germline V lookup: CDR1 SGHRS, CDR2 YFSETQ. This CDR3 is CASSLGTSGRAVEEQFF. CDR3 in DNA: TGCGCCAGCAGCTTAGGGACTAGCGGGAGGGCGGTGGAAGAGCAGTTCTTC.

The chain joins TRBV18 to TRBJ2-2, with 9 bases matching TRBD1. The CDR3 sequence is 16 residues long. Germline loops: CDR1 KGHSH, CDR2 LQKENI. J was trimmed by 2 bases and V by 0 bases; bases with no gene match: 1. The CDR3 sequence is CASSPPGQGNTGELFF. The CDR3 DNA follows: TGTGCCAGCTCACCACCGGGACAGGGTAACACCGGGGAGCTGTTTTTT.

The chain couples TRBV25-1 to TRBJ1-6; 10 nucleotides line up with TRBD1. J lost 7 bases, V lost 4 bases, and 7 bases had no gene match. The CDR3 is 16 residues long. Germline CDR1 reads MGHDK; CDR2 reads SYGVNS. In nucleotides, the CDR3 is TGTGCCAGCAGTGCCACCTCGGGACAGGGGAATTCACCCCTCCACTTT. This translates into CASSATSGQGNSPLHF.

The gene calls are TRBV5-5 and TRBJ1-6; the D gene is possibly TRBD1 (5 bases). The CDR3 extends over 13 amino acids. Per germline, CDR1 SGHKS and CDR2 YYEKEE (reference sequence). V lost 3 bases to trimming and J lost 6 bases, with 7 bases between them. CDR3 in DNA: TGTGCCAGCAGCTGGGGCGGTAATTCACCCCTCCACTTT. This encodes CASSWGGNSPLHF.

The gene calls are TRBV5-5 and TRBJ2-2; maybe TRBD2 (6 bases). CDR3 length equals 17 residues. The V gene lost 5 bases and the J gene lost 3 bases, with 20 bases spanning the gap. Germline V gene lookup returns CDR1 SGHKS and CDR2 YYEKEE (reference sequence). The CDR3 DNA reads as TGTGCCAGCAGTTCCATTTGGGGACTTCGTGACACCGGGGAGCTGTTTTTT. Amino acids: CASSSIWGLRDTGELFF. Full variable domain (outside the CDR3, taken from reference TRBV5-5 and TRBJ2-2): DAGVTQSPTHLIKTRGQQVTLRCSPISGHKSVSWYQQVLGQGPQFIFQYYEKEERGRGNFPDRFSARQFPNYSSELNVNALLLGDSALYLCASSSIWGLRDTGELFFGEGSRLTVL.

CDR3 DNA: TGCAGCGTTGCGGGACAGGGGAAAAACATTCAGTACTTC. Residues: CSVAGQGKNIQYF. The genes are TRBV29-1 and TRBJ2-4; 10 positions agree with TRBD1. V shed 4 bases and J 4 bases; nucleotides not matched to a gene: 1. The germline gives CDR1 SQVTM, CDR2 ANQGSEA. The CDR3 has 13 residues. The full variable domain, rest sourced from reference TRBV29-1 and TRBJ2-4, is SAVISQKPSRDICQRGTSLTIQCQVDSQVTMMFWYRQQPGQSLTLIATANQGSEATYESGFVIDKFPISRPNLTFSTLTVSNMSPEDSSIYLCSVAGQGKNIQYFGAGTRLSVL.

The V gene is TRBV19, the J gene TRBJ1-5; 7 nucleotides agree with TRBD1. Trimming at V came to 9 bases and at J to 3 bases, leaving 8 bases not matched to a gene. Germline values: CDR1 LNHDA, CDR2 SQIVND (reference sequence). The CDR3 has 14 residues. The DNA for the CDR3 is TGTGCCAGCCGAGACAGGGTTGCCAATCAGCCCCAGCATTTT. Amino acid sequence: CASRDRVANQPQHF.

This chain connects TRBV23-1 to TRBJ2-6; 8 bases agree with TRBD1. TRBV23-1 falls under the ORF class, with uncertain function. There are 18 residues in the CDR3. Losses at the gene ends were 6 bases for V and 0 bases for J; bases not matched to a gene: 10. The chain's CDR3 is CASRENRTGLSGANVLTF. Written as DNA, the CDR3 is TGCGCCAGCAGAGAGAATCGGACAGGGCTCTCTGGGGCCAACGTCCTGACTTTC.